This entry features one T cell receptor beta chain sequence. Recovery among Cohort 3 donors was established by two negative PCRs, clearance, or symptom resolution. These data are taken from a study of blood T cell repertoires in COVID-19. The data were produced by immunoSEQ multiplex PCR, yet TCRdb's version contains in-frame clones alone and is incomplete. This sample has fewer than 450,000 clones, with roughly 87% found just once. The CDR3 length is 14 residues. With 5 bases clipped from V and 4 bases from J, the junction kept 7 bases outside the gene matches. CDR1 and CDR2 from the germline V gene are KGHSH and LQKENI.

The receptor was derived from a man aged 18 to 29 who had recovered from COVID-19. The chain joins TRBV18 to TRBJ1-1; 7 positions agree with TRBD1. The sequenced material came from PBMCs or T cells enriched from blood (not recorded which). The DNA for the CDR3 is TGTGCCAGCTCATCCTTGACAGGGACCACTGAAGCTTTCTTT. Its translation is CASSSLTGTTEAFF.